Listed below are T cell receptor beta chains from one sample, sequenced in a study of cytotoxic CD8 clonotypes in ibrutinib-treated CLL. Here immunoSEQ multiplex PCR was the method, and the copy in TCRdb shows in-frame clones only, minus some. The table shows about 310,000 clones, with 80% occurring only once. The sample was PBMCs, taken before ibrutinib treatment. The receptors were sampled from a human donor with chronic lymphocytic leukemia. The conserved cysteine and the conserved F or W are not part of the CDR3 here. Clone size, where shown, is once, few, many, or a class for clones that have expanded.

j_call v_call clone_size cdr3_aa
TRBJ1-1 TRBV27 NA ASSLDRLAEAF
TRBJ2-7 TRBV13 once ASSVGLAEAYEQY
TRBJ2-7 TRBV29-1 NA SVEVRQTEQY
TRBJ2-5 TRBV28 NA ASRLRTGAETQY
TRBJ1-2 TRBV27 NA ASSFDGWTYGYT
TRBJ2-6 TRBV25-1 NA ASSPNPGQGSGANVLT
TRBJ1-5 TRBV5-1 NA ASSLAGLNQPQH
TRBJ2-5 TRBV11-2 NA ASSLVETQY
TRBJ2-3 TRBV5-4 NA ASSHRVADTQY
TRBJ1-1 TRBV11-3 NA ASSLGPANTEAF
TRBJ2-1 TRBV29-1 NA SVETSGSPYNEQF
TRBJ1-2 TRBV7-8 NA ASSLVYSRRYT
TRBJ1-2 TRBV9 NA ASSVDGGLYGYT
TRBJ2-3 TRBV6-1 NA ASRTSGSTDTQY
TRBJ1-4 TRBV7-2 NA ASSSRTVLSTNEKLF
TRBJ2-5 TRBV19 NA ASSRGKGGRETQY
TRBJ1-1 TRBV29-1 NA SVEGGGRVGTEAF
TRBJ1-2 TRBV5-6 NA ASSTNRQTYGYT